A single sample gave rise to the 6 T cell receptor beta chains below, sequenced in a study of neurological immune-mediated disorders. TCRdb called the 5' RACE reads again in MiXCR, with one record for every CDR3 protein. The table lists about 22,000 distinct CDR3 sequences, more than 9% of them singletons. Sequencing was done on a sample of PBMCs. Receptors originate from a woman aged 60-70 years with HTLV-1-associated myelopathy (HAM/TSP).

The sample holds one count of this clonotype. The CDR3 nucleotides are TGCGCCAGCAGCCTGGGACAGGGAGCATACAATGAGCAGTTCTTC. Its translation: CASSLGQGAYNEQFF. The rearrangement links TRBV5-1 to TRBJ2-1; 9 bases match TRBD1. Germline V gives CDR1 SGHRS, CDR2 YFSETQ. V shed 4 bases, J shed 4 bases, and the junction held 6 bases outside the gene matches. The CDR3 runs 15 residues.

This clonotype was counted at least ten times. J is TRBJ1-1 and V is TRBV5-5, with D possibly TRBD1 on 5 matching bases. V lost 4 bases and J 2 bases, leaving 12 bases between the germline ends. The CDR3 totals 14 residues. Germline CDR1 is SGHKS and CDR2 is YYEKEE (reference sequence). CDR3 sequence reads: CASSQAGPNTEAFF. CDR3 sequence (DNA): TGTGCCAGCAGCCAGGCGGGGCCAAACACTGAAGCTTTCTTT.

This clonotype has ten or more counts. DNA of the CDR3: TGCAGTGCGATTCGACTGACAGGGATTGTGCAGTATTTT. Protein sequence: CSAIRLTGIVQYF. The rearrangement joins TRBV20-1 to TRBJ2-3, with 7 bases aligning to TRBD1. Germline CDR1 and CDR2: DFQATT and SNEGSKA (reference sequence). Trimming removed 6 bases from V and 11 bases from J; junction bases left unmatched: 14. The CDR3 length is 13 residues.

This clonotype was detected many times. This chain links TRBV20-1 with TRBJ1-2, with D possibly TRBD1 on 5 matching bases. Germline values: CDR1 DFQATT, CDR2 SNEGSKA (reference sequence). Trimming took 3 bases from V and 3 from J, leaving 8 bases between them. The CDR3 is 12 residues long. The CDR3 bases are TGCAGTGCTAGGGGGGGGGACTATGGCTACACCTTC. The encoded protein is CSARGGDYGYTF.

This clonotype was counted many times. V is TRBV12-3 or TRBV12-4 and J is TRBJ1-5; D is perhaps TRBD1 (5 bases). The CDR3 sequence is 12 residues long. V was cut by 1 base and J by 9 bases, with 7 bases left in between. In nucleotides, the CDR3 is TGTGCCAGCAGTTTAGGAACAGGGCCCCAGCATTTT. It translates to CASSLGTGPQHF.

This clonotype occurred many times. This chain joins TRBV6-6 and TRBJ1-3; no definite D call. Germline assignment: CDR1 MNHNY and CDR2 SVGAGI (reference sequence). Trimming cost V 2 bases and J 0 bases, with 8 bases left between them. The CDR3 consists of 15 residues. CDR3 in DNA: TGTGCCAGCAGTTACAGGCCCAGCTCTGGAAACACCATATATTTT. Its translation: CASSYRPSSGNTIYF.